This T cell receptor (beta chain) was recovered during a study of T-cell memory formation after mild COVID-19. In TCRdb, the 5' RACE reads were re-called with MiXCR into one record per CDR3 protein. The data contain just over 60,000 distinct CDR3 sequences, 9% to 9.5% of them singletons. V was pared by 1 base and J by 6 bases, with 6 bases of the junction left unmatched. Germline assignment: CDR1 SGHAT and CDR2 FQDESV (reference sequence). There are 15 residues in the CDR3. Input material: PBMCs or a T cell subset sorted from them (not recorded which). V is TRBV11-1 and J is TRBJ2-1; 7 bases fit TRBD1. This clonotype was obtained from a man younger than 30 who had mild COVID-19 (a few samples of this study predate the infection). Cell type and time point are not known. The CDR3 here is CASSLGQGALNEQFF. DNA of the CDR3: TGTGCCAGCAGCTTAGGACAGGGTGCGCTCAATGAGCAGTTCTTC.